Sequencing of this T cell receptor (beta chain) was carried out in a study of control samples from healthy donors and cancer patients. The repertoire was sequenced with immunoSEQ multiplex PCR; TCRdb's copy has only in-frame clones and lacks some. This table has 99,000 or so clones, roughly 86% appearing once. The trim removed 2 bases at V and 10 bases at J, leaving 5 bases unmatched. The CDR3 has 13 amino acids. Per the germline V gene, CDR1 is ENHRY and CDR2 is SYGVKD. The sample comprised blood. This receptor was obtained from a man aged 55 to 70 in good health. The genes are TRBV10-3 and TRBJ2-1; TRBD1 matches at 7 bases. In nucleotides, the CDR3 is TGTGCCATCAGTGAGACCCCGGGACAGGAGCAGTTCTTC. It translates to CAISETPGQEQFF.